These 30 T cell receptor beta chains were sequenced from one sample in a study of blood T cell repertoires in COVID-19. Assay used: immunoSEQ multiplex PCR; TCRdb lists only in-frame clones, some missing. The sample records a few hundred thousand clones, roughly 90% being singletons. The specimen sequenced was PBMCs or T cells enriched from blood (not recorded which). The receptor source for this set is a woman between 50 and 59 years old who had been exposed to COVID-19.

This chain joins TRBV7-2 and TRBJ2-1; D remains ambiguous. Per the germline V gene, CDR1 is SGHTA and CDR2 is FQGNSA. The CDR3 is 13 amino acids. V lost 5 bases and J lost 10, with 15 bases in between. The CDR3 spells CASSARQVREQFF. The CDR3, as DNA: TGTGCCAGCAGCGCCCGCCAGGTCCGAGAGCAGTTCTTC.

V usage is TRBV7-9 and J usage is TRBJ2-7; TRBD1 is a possible D gene (5 bases). The CDR3 runs 12 residues. The germline V and J ends were trimmed by 5 bases and 3 bases, with 8 bases remaining between them. CDR1 SEHNR and CDR2 FQNEAQ come from the germline V gene (reference sequence). CDR3 residues: CASSLQGYEQYF. Here the CDR3 DNA reads TGTGCCAGCAGCCTCCAGGGCTACGAGCAGTACTTC. The entire variable domain, with the rest obtained from reference TRBV7-9 and TRBJ2-7, is as follows: DTGVSQNPRHKITKRGQNVTFRCDPISEHNRLYWYRQTLGQGPEFLTYFQNEAQLEKSRLLSDRFSAERPKGSFSTLEIQRTEQGDSAMYLCASSLQGYEQYFGPGTRLTVT.

The gene calls are TRBV3-1 (or the pseudogene TRBV3-2) and TRBJ2-7; 8 bases are shared with TRBD2. V was pared by 2 bases and J by 5 bases, with 11 bases of the junction left unmatched. Germline V gene sequence: CDR1 LGHDT, CDR2 YNNKEL (reference sequence). This CDR3 has 16 residues. Written as DNA, the CDR3 is TGTGCCAGCAGCCAATCGTTGACGGGGGGGTCCCACGAGCAGTACTTC. Its translation is CASSQSLTGGSHEQYF.

This clone was seen only once. J is TRBJ2-2 and V is TRBV19, with 7 bases fitting TRBD1. Per the germline V gene, CDR1 is LNHDA and CDR2 is SQIVND (reference sequence). The V gene end was trimmed by 4 bases and the J gene end by 7 bases; junction bases not matched to a gene: 6. The CDR3 is 14 amino acids. The CDR3 DNA is TGTGCCAGTAGTACGACAGGGCCTATCGGGGAGCTGTTTTTT. Its protein product is CASSTTGPIGELFF.

The chain links TRBV6-8 to TRBJ2-1; 10 bases match TRBD1. V lost 4 bases and J lost 9; bases outside the gene matches: 9. This CDR3 spans 15 amino acids. In germline, CDR1 is MNHGY, CDR2 SAAAGT. DNA of the CDR3: TGTGCCAGCAGTTCGCCGGGACAGGGGTGCACTGAGCAGTTCTTC. This encodes CASSSPGQGCTEQFF.

This clone was seen only a few times. The genes are TRBV5-5 and TRBJ1-2; 7 bases are a match to TRBD1. Germline V CDR1 and CDR2: SGHKS, YYEKEE (reference sequence). The V and J ends lost 4 bases and 4 bases, in that order; junction bases with no gene match: 7. The CDR3 runs 14 residues. Here the CDR3 reads CASSPSQGVYGYTF. The DNA of the CDR3 is TGTGCCAGCAGCCCGAGTCAGGGGGTCTATGGCTACACCTTC.

The V gene is TRBV10-3, the J gene TRBJ2-3, with D possibly being TRBD2 (5 bases). Per germline, CDR1 ENHRY and CDR2 SYGVKD. Trimming cost V 4 bases and J 3 bases, with 14 bases left between them. This CDR3 has 15 amino acids. The CDR3 DNA sequence: TGTGCCATCAGTGGATCGGGGTTGGGGACAGATACGCAGTATTTT. Amino acids: CAISGSGLGTDTQYF.

The sample holds one count of this clone. The gene calls are TRBV7-9 and TRBJ1-2; TRBD1 aligns across 8 bases. CDR1 and CDR2 from the germline V gene are SEHNR and FQNEAQ (reference sequence). The CDR3 is 16 residues long. V dropped 5 bases and J dropped 0; count of bases not matched to a gene: 8. The CDR3 here is CASSQDRDPPNYGYTF. CDR3 in DNA: TGTGCCAGCAGCCAGGACAGGGACCCCCCTAACTATGGCTACACCTTC. Together with reference TRBV7-9 and TRBJ1-2, the CDR3 gives the full variable domain: DTGVSQNPRHKITKRGQNVTFRCDPISEHNRLYWYRQTLGQGPEFLTYFQNEAQLEKSRLLSDRFSAERPKGSFSTLEIQRTEQGDSAMYLCASSQDRDPPNYGYTFGSGTRLTVV.

The chain uses TRBV7-9 and TRBJ2-2; 9 bases align to TRBD1. The V segment lost 5 bases and the J segment 4 bases; nucleotides outside the gene matches: 5. This CDR3 spans 15 amino acids. Germline-derived CDR1 and CDR2 are SEHNR and FQNEAQ (reference sequence). CDR3 loop: CASSVSGQGTGELFF. Written as DNA, the CDR3 is TGTGCCAGCAGCGTATCGGGACAGGGCACCGGGGAGCTGTTTTTT.

This chain connects TRBV6-1 to TRBJ1-6; tentatively, D is TRBD1 (6 bases). The CDR3 runs to 16 residues. V gave up 3 bases and J gave up 9 bases, with 18 bases separating them. From germline, CDR1 is MNHNS and CDR2 SASEGT. Here the CDR3 DNA reads TGTGCCAGCAGTGAGCCTGCCGGGAGGGGGAGTTCACCCCTCCACTTT. Translating gives CASSEPAGRGSSPLHF.

The rearrangement links TRBV30 to TRBJ1-1; D unresolved. V was pared by 0 bases and J by 0 bases, with 5 bases between. CDR1 GTSNPN and CDR2 SVGIG come from the germline V gene (reference sequence). The CDR3 runs 13 residues. The CDR3 loop is CAWSVSLNTEAFF. For the CDR3, the DNA is TGTGCCTGGAGTGTGAGCTTGAACACTGAAGCTTTCTTT.

This clone has a handful of counts. The chain is built from TRBV4-1 and TRBJ1-2, with no clear D. Trimming took 4 bases from V and 5 from J, leaving 17 bases between them. This CDR3 is built from 15 residues. The germline CDR1 and CDR2 sequences are MGHRA and YSYEKL. CDR3 region: CASSPLSSGQYGYTF. CDR3 coding DNA: TGCGCCAGCAGCCCCTTATCCAGCGGCCAATATGGCTACACCTTC.

The V gene is TRBV9, the J gene TRBJ2-5; 13 nucleotides agree with TRBD2. This CDR3 is built from 15 residues. J gave up 5 bases and V 2 bases, and 3 bases lay outside the gene matches. Per germline, CDR1 SGDLS and CDR2 YYNGEE. CDR3 coding DNA: TGTGCCAGCAGCGTGACTAGCGGGGGGCTCGAGACCCAGTACTTC. It translates to CASSVTSGGLETQYF.

This clone was seen a handful of times. The V gene is TRBV6-1, the J gene TRBJ1-6; weak D call: TRBD1 (5 bases). Germline loops: CDR1 MNHNS, CDR2 SASEGT. The CDR3 sequence is 15 residues long. V shed 3 bases and J shed 9 bases, with 15 bases lying between them. CDR3 in amino acids: CASSDPQGPVSPLHF. The CDR3 region has the DNA TGTGCCAGCAGTGACCCCCAGGGCCCGGTTTCACCCCTCCACTTT.

The gene calls are TRBV21-1 and TRBJ1-1. TRBV21-1 is tagged as a pseudogene. The CDR3 is 18 residues long. Here the CDR3 reads CASSKSARIGALNTEAFF. The CDR3 nucleotides read TGTGCCAGCAGCAAATCAGCCCGGATTGGAGCTCTAAACACTGAAGCTTTCTTT.

This clone was seen only once. The chain carries TRBV29-1 and TRBJ2-7; 8 bases are a match to TRBD1. Germline CDR1 reads SQVTM; CDR2 reads ANQGSEA. J was trimmed by 4 bases and V by 6 bases; bases with no gene match: 11. The CDR3 totals 14 residues. CDR3: CSVSTQGGPYEQYF. CDR3 DNA: TGCAGCGTCTCAACACAGGGGGGACCTTACGAGCAGTACTTC.

CDR3 amino acids: CASGAEGASVYEQYF. The CDR3 nucleotides are TGTGCCAGTGGGGCCGAGGGGGCATCTGTGTACGAGCAGTACTTC. This chain links TRBV27 with TRBJ2-7; 7 nucleotides line up with TRBD1. This CDR3 contains 15 residues. V dropped 9 bases and J dropped 4; count of bases not matched to a gene: 15. Germline CDR1 is MNHEY and CDR2 is SMNVEV (reference sequence).

This rearrangement joins TRBV7-8 to TRBJ1-5, with a weak D call TRBD1 (6 bases). V lost 4 bases, J lost 4 bases, and 11 bases lay in between. The CDR3 consists of 14 residues. CDR1 SGHVS and CDR2 FQNEAQ come from the germline V gene. CDR3: CASSSDSANQPQHF. The CDR3 DNA is TGTGCCAGCAGCTCGGACAGCGCGAATCAGCCCCAGCATTTT.

The chain is built from TRBV19 and TRBJ1-1; D may be TRBD1 (5 bases). Germline V gene lookup returns CDR1 LNHDA and CDR2 SQIVND (reference sequence). The CDR3 has 15 amino acids. V gave up 4 bases and J gave up 5 bases, with 17 bases separating them. CDR3 in amino acids: CASSTGRLGGTEAFF. DNA of the CDR3: TGTGCCAGTAGTACGGGACGCTTGGGGGGGACTGAAGCTTTCTTT.

V is TRBV19 and J is TRBJ2-3; a weak D match, TRBD2 (6 bases). CDR3 length equals 15 residues. Germline values: CDR1 LNHDA, CDR2 SQIVND (reference sequence). V was pared by 2 bases and J by 4 bases, with 13 bases between. In nucleotides, the CDR3 is TGTGCCAGTAGTATAAGCGGGTTGTCCGCAGATACGCAGTATTTT. It codes for CASSISGLSADTQYF. Full variable domain (missing parts from reference TRBV19 and TRBJ2-3): DGGITQSPKYLFRKEGQNVTLSCEQNLNHDAMYWYRQDPGQGLRLIYYSQIVNDFQKGDIAEGYSVSREKKESFPLTVTSAQKNPTAFYLCASSISGLSADTQYFGPGTRLTVL.

The CDR3 protein is CASSLGMGGGTDTQYF. The CDR3 DNA reads TGCGCCAGCAGCTTGGGCATGGGCGGGGGCACAGATACGCAGTATTTT. The chain joins TRBV5-1 to TRBJ2-3, with D possibly matching TRBD2 (6 bases). Trimming shortened V by 0 bases and J by 1 base, and 12 bases separated the two germline ends. The CDR3 length is 16 residues. Germline-derived CDR1 and CDR2 are SGHRS and YFSETQ.

V usage is TRBV4-1 and J usage is TRBJ1-5; no reliable D call. The CDR3 totals 14 residues. Germline lookup yields CDR1 MGHRA and CDR2 YSYEKL. Trimming left V 0 bases short and J 9 bases short, with 12 bases between. The CDR3: CASSQDPGEPPQHF. CDR3 nucleotide sequence: TGCGCCAGCAGCCAAGATCCCGGGGAACCGCCCCAGCATTTT.

The V call is TRBV2, the J call TRBJ1-2, with D perhaps matching TRBD1 (6 bases). Germline V gene sequence: CDR1 SNHLY, CDR2 FYNNEI. The length of the CDR3 is 14 residues. V lost 5 bases and J 10 bases, leaving 20 bases between the germline ends. Here the CDR3 DNA reads TGTGCCAGCAGTTATCCGACAGGACTTATGGACTACACCTTC. It codes for CASSYPTGLMDYTF.

V is TRBV9 and J is TRBJ2-2; possibly TRBD1 for D (6 bases). The germline CDR1 and CDR2 sequences are SGDLS and YYNGEE. The ends were cut back, 5 bases at V and 1 base at J, with 21 bases in the middle. The CDR3 is made up of 18 amino acids. The CDR3: CASSNPNNRELNTGELFF. CDR3 nucleotides: TGTGCCAGCAGTAACCCGAATAACAGGGAGTTGAACACCGGGGAGCTGTTTTTT. Supplemented by reference TRBV9 and TRBJ2-2, the full variable domain reads DSGVTQTPKHLITATGQRVTLRCSPRSGDLSVYWYQQSLDQGLQFLIQYYNGEERAKGNILERFSAQQFPDLHSELNLSSLELGDSALYFCASSNPNNRELNTGELFFGEGSRLTVL.

The chain joins TRBV5-4 to TRBJ1-4, with a weak D call TRBD1 (6 bases). The CDR3 loop spans 14 amino acids. The germline V and J ends were trimmed by 6 bases and 5 bases, with 14 bases remaining between them. Germline-derived CDR1 and CDR2 are SGHNT and YYREEE (reference sequence). CDR3 bases: TGTGCCAGCACCAGGCGGGGGGCGAATGAAAAACTGTTTTTT. Protein product: CASTRRGANEKLFF.

V is TRBV6-5 and J is TRBJ2-7; D gene ambiguous. The CDR3 has 12 amino acids. V lost 6 bases, J lost 2 bases, and 8 bases lay in between. Germline V gene data show CDR1 as MNHEY and CDR2 as SVGAGI. CDR3 in amino acids: CASSWPTYEQYF. As DNA, the CDR3 is TGTGCCAGCAGCTGGCCAACCTACGAGCAGTACTTC.

The chain is built from TRBV29-1 and TRBJ2-1; 9 nucleotides align to TRBD2. Germline V CDR1 and CDR2: SQVTM, ANQGSEA. V shed 2 bases, J shed 0 bases, and the junction held 2 bases outside the gene matches. This CDR3 has 15 amino acids. CDR3 residues: CSVEIAGVSYNEQFF. CDR3 nucleotide sequence: TGCAGCGTTGAAATAGCGGGGGTCTCCTACAATGAGCAGTTCTTC.

The chain uses TRBV6-5 and TRBJ2-1; 10 bases match TRBD2. The germline V gene encodes CDR1 MNHEY and CDR2 SVGAGI. The length of the CDR3 is 15 residues. Germline trimming cut 2 bases from V and 10 bases from J; bases unmatched to any gene: 8. The CDR3 DNA follows: TGTGCCAGCAGTTACAGCGGGAGGGGGGGTACGGAGCAGTTCTTC. It is translated as CASSYSGRGGTEQFF.

The rearrangement uses TRBV6-5 and TRBJ1-6; D possibly corresponds to TRBD1 (5 bases). This CDR3 contains 14 residues. Germline V CDR1 and CDR2: MNHEY, SVGAGI. V was trimmed by 5 bases and J by 7 bases, leaving 12 bases between them. For the CDR3, the DNA is TGTGCCAGCAGTCTAGGGGATCTAAATTCACCCCTCCACTTT. It translates to CASSLGDLNSPLHF.

The chain links TRBV10-3 to TRBJ1-3, with unresolved D. The V and J ends lost 6 bases and 8 bases respectively, with 14 bases between them. CDR3 length equals 13 residues. Germline values: CDR1 ENHRY, CDR2 SYGVKD. In nucleotides, the CDR3 is TGTGCCATCAGCCGGGTGACTGGTGACACCATATATTTT. Translated: CAISRVTGDTIYF.